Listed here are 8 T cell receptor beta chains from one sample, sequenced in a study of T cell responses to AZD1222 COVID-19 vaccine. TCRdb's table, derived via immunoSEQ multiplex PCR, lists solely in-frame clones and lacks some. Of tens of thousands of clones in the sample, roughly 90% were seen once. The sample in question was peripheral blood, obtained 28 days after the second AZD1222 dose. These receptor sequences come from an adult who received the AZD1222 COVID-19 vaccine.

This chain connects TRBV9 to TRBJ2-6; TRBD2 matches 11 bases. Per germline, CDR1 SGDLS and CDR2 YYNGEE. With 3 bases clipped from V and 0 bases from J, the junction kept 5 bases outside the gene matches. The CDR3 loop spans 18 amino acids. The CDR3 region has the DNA TGTGCCAGCAGCGGGGGACTAGCGGATGACTCTGGGGCCAACGTCCTGACTTTC. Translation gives CASSGGLADDSGANVLTF.

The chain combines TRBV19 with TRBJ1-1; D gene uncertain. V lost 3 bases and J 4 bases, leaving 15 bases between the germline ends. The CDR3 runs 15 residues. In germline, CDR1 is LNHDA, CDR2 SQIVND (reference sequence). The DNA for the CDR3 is TGTGCCAGTAGTATTGGGTTCGGGATAGGCACTGAAGCTTTCTTT. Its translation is CASSIGFGIGTEAFF.

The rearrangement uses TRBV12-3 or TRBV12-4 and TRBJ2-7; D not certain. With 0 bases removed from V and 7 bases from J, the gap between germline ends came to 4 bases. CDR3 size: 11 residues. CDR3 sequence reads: CASSLAREQYF. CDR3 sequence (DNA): TGTGCCAGCAGTTTAGCGCGGGAGCAGTACTTC.

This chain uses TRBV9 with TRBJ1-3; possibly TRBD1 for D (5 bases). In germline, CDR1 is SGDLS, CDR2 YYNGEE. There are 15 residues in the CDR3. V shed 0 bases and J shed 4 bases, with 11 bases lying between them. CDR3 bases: TGTGCCAGCAGCGTAGTGGTGGGGGAAGGAAACACCATATATTTT. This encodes CASSVVVGEGNTIYF.

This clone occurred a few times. This chain's CDR3 is CASSLEGGSAYEQYF. The DNA of the CDR3 is TGTGCCAGCAGCTTAGAAGGCGGGAGCGCCTACGAGCAGTACTTC. This chain joins TRBV11-2 and TRBJ2-7; TRBD2 matches 7 bases. The CDR3 is 15 amino acids. CDR1 is SGHAT and CDR2 is FQNNGV in the germline V gene. Trimming at V came to 0 bases and at J to 2 bases, leaving 4 bases not matched to a gene.

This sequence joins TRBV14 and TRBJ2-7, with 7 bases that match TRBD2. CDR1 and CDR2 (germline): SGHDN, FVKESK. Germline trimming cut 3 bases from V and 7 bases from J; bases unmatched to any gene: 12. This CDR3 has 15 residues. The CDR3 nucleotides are TGTGCCAGCAGCCAGCGGGAGCGGGCGATGGGGGAGCAGTACTTC. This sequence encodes CASSQRERAMGEQYF.

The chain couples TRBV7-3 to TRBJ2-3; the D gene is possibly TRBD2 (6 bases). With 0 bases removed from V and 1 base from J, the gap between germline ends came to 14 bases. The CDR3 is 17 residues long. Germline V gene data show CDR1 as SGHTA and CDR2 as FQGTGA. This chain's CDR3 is CASSLTLRESCTDTQYF. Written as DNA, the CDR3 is TGTGCCAGCAGCTTAACGTTACGGGAGTCGTGCACAGATACGCAGTATTTT.

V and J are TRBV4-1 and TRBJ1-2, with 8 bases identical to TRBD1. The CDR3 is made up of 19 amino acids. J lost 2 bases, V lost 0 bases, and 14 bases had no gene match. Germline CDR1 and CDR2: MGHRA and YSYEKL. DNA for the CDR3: TGCGCCAGCAGCCAAGATGATGGGGACAGGATAGTAAGAAACTATGGCTACACCTTC. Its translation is CASSQDDGDRIVRNYGYTF.